The 14 T cell receptor beta chains below come from one sample, sequenced in a study of blood T cell repertoires in COVID-19. Some clones are missing from TCRdb's copy, which holds only in-frame ones; the method was immunoSEQ multiplex PCR. The table lists about 230,000 clones, 83% of them singletons. Sequencing was performed on peripheral blood. The receptors were sampled from a woman between 50 and 59 years old with acute or convalescent COVID-19.

The chain joins TRBV19 to TRBJ2-3, with 16 bases matching TRBD2. The trim removed 3 bases at V and 4 bases at J, leaving 4 bases unmatched. The germline CDR1 and CDR2 sequences are LNHDA and SQIVND (reference sequence). The CDR3 consists of 17 residues. The DNA of the CDR3 is TGTGCCAGTAGTATGGGACTAGCGGGAGGGCTCGCAGATACGCAGTATTTT. Amino acids: CASSMGLAGGLADTQYF.

The chain has TRBV15 and TRBJ1-5, with TRBD1 matching over 8 bases. Trimming took 4 bases from V and 3 from J; bases not matched to a gene: 5. CDR1 is LNHNV, CDR2 YYDKDF, per germline (reference sequence). The CDR3 loop spans 15 amino acids. This CDR3 is CATSTTTGVNQPQHF. In DNA form, the CDR3 reads TGTGCCACCAGCACCACGACAGGGGTCAATCAGCCCCAGCATTTT.

The chain combines TRBV5-1 with TRBJ2-5; 11 nucleotides align to TRBD2. CDR1 SGHRS and CDR2 YFSETQ come from the germline V gene. The CDR3 extends over 16 amino acids. The V segment lost 4 bases and the J segment 4 bases; nucleotides outside the gene matches: 9. This CDR3 reads CASSAIAGGPGETQYF. Written as DNA, the CDR3 is TGCGCCAGCAGCGCAATAGCGGGGGGGCCAGGAGAGACCCAGTACTTC.

V is TRBV27 and J is TRBJ2-4; unclear D gene. Per germline, CDR1 MNHEY and CDR2 SMNVEV (reference sequence). V shed 7 bases and J shed 6 bases, with 13 bases lying between them. This CDR3 is 13 amino acids long. The DNA for the CDR3 is TGTGCCAGCACTACGAGATCACCAAACATTCAGTACTTC. This translates into CASTTRSPNIQYF.

J is TRBJ1-4 and V is TRBV9, with TRBD1 matching 8 bases. In germline, CDR1 is SGDLS, CDR2 YYNGEE. V lost 3 bases to trimming and J lost 3 bases; unmatched junction nucleotides: 1. This CDR3 contains 14 residues. Here the CDR3 DNA reads TGTGCCAGCAGCGCGACAGGGGCTAATGAAAAACTGTTTTTT. Amino acid sequence: CASSATGANEKLFF.

This clone was counted a single time. The chain uses TRBV28 and TRBJ1-2, with D possibly being TRBD1 (5 bases). Trimming pared 3 bases from V and 3 bases from J, leaving 14 bases between. Germline loops: CDR1 MDHEN, CDR2 SYDVKM. The CDR3 extends over 15 amino acids. CDR3 sequence: CASSFPPAGYYGYTF. CDR3 nucleotide sequence: TGTGCCAGCAGTTTTCCCCCCGCAGGGTACTATGGCTACACCTTC.

This clone was seen only once. The V call is TRBV19, the J call TRBJ1-2; no clear D. CDR1 and CDR2 (germline): LNHDA, SQIVND (reference sequence). The CDR3 totals 15 residues. Between the trimmed V and J ends, which lost 4 bases and 4 bases, there was a span of 16 bases. CDR3 sequence reads: CASSNKNRPPYGYTF. As DNA, the CDR3 is TGTGCCAGTAGTAATAAGAACAGACCCCCCTATGGCTACACCTTC.

The chain joins TRBV18 to TRBJ2-7; 8 bases fit TRBD1. Germline trimming cut 4 bases from V and 2 bases from J; bases unmatched to any gene: 7. This CDR3 region has 15 residues. CDR1 and CDR2 (germline): KGHSH, LQKENI. The CDR3 nucleotides read TGTGCCAGCTCACAATGGACAGGGCTAGCCTACGAGCAGTACTTC. This sequence encodes CASSQWTGLAYEQYF.

This clone was detected only a few times. The chain is built from TRBV7-9 and TRBJ1-2; 12 positions agree with TRBD1. CDR3 length: 14 amino acids. V trimming: 3 bases; J trimming: 8 bases; junction bases outside the gene matches: 4. Per the germline V gene, CDR1 is SEHNR and CDR2 is FQNEAQ (reference sequence). CDR3: CASSFPGTGGGYTF. CDR3 DNA sequence: TGTGCCAGCAGCTTCCCCGGGACAGGGGGCGGCTACACCTTC.

This clone was seen once. This sequence joins TRBV5-6 and TRBJ2-5, with TRBD2 as a possible D gene (5 bases). CDR3 size: 13 residues. The V gene lost 6 bases and the J gene lost 5 bases, with 14 bases spanning the gap. The germline V gene encodes CDR1 SGHDT and CDR2 YYEEEE. The CDR3 DNA sequence: TGTGCCAGCAACCCCGCGGGTCGGGAGACCCAGTACTTC. This sequence encodes CASNPAGRETQYF. The variable domain in full, completed from reference TRBV5-6 and TRBJ2-5, reads DAGVTQSPTHLIKTRGQQVTLRCSPKSGHDTVSWYQQALGQGPQFIFQYYEEEERQRGNFPDRFSGHQFPNYSSELNVNALLLGDSALYLCASNPAGRETQYFGPGTRLLVL.

The V gene is TRBV2, the J gene TRBJ1-2; 10 bases are shared with TRBD1. V lost 6 bases, J lost 7 bases, and 2 bases stayed unmatched. Germline V lookup: CDR1 SNHLY, CDR2 FYNNEI. The CDR3 totals 12 residues. The CDR3 nucleotides read TGTGCCAGCAGCGGACAGGGGGGTGGCTACACCTTC. This gives the protein CASSGQGGGYTF.

V usage is TRBV11-2 and J usage is TRBJ2-1; 9 bases agree with TRBD2. This CDR3 is 16 amino acids long. With V trimmed by 2 bases and J by 10 bases, 12 bases remained unmatched. CDR1 and CDR2 from the germline V gene are SGHAT and FQNNGV. Here the CDR3 reads CASSLWRREGLGEQFF. CDR3 bases: TGTGCCAGCAGCTTATGGCGGCGGGAGGGACTCGGGGAGCAGTTCTTC.

The chain has TRBV9 and TRBJ1-2; TRBD1 might be the D (5 bases). There are 15 residues in the CDR3. CDR1 SGDLS and CDR2 YYNGEE come from the germline V gene. V was trimmed by 0 bases and J by 3 bases, leaving 12 bases between them. CDR3 loop: CASSVAPGSDYGYTF. The CDR3 bases are TGTGCCAGCAGCGTAGCCCCAGGGTCTGACTATGGCTACACCTTC. Using reference TRBV9 and TRBJ1-2 for the parts outside the CDR3, the full variable domain is DSGVTQTPKHLITATGQRVTLRCSPRSGDLSVYWYQQSLDQGLQFLIQYYNGEERAKGNILERFSAQQFPDLHSELNLSSLELGDSALYFCASSVAPGSDYGYTFGSGTRLTVV.

The genes are TRBV5-4 and TRBJ2-7; the match to TRBD2 covers 14 bases. The length of the CDR3 is 17 residues. In germline, CDR1 is SGHNT, CDR2 YYREEE (reference sequence). J lost 2 bases, V lost 4 bases, and 8 bases had no gene match. The CDR3 loop is CASSPGLAGGRPYEQYF. The CDR3 DNA reads as TGTGCCAGCAGCCCCGGACTAGCGGGGGGTCGCCCCTACGAGCAGTACTTC.